This T cell receptor beta chain derives from a study of cytomegalovirus exposure and HLA in healthy donors (dated by TCRdb to the late 2010s). Notes on the research overall: In an earlier analysis of approximately 640 of the donors, 276 Gb of sequence data and 90 million to 120 million unique TCR beta sequences from about 179 million T cells were reported. Approximately 300 gigabases of sequencing data and around 80 million unique TCR sequences made up an early release that covered approximately 650 HLA-typed donors. Of the roughly 430 genotyped donors, over 70% fell in the genetic ancestry cluster associated with self-reported Caucasian donors. The aim of the study was to test whether cataloging public T cell receptors could identify signatures of past pathogen exposure. The study used immunosequencing to profile the T cell repertoires of under 700 subjects and linked those repertoires to cytomegalovirus serostatus. Along with the roughly 610-subject first cohort, a separate validation cohort of over a hundred different subjects was used. High-throughput TCR immunosequencing, statistical association of individual TCRs with disease status, and machine learning were combined to predict cytomegalovirus infection status. A later analysis re-analyzed previously published TCR beta repertoires from 500 to 700 donors and added high-resolution HLA genotyping to study TCR occurrence patterns. In the later analysis, no new phenotypic data were used to find candidate immune exposures; instead, reliance was placed on TCR beta sequences and their occurrence across donors. To decide whether each TCR beta V gene segment behaved as functional or pseudogenic, an earlier analysis of 587 of the donors relied on high-throughput TCR beta sequencing. Alongside the repertoire data, information on donor age, sex, ethnicity and CMV serostatus was compiled. In a later genetic analysis, genome-wide SNP genotypes for about 60% of the 666 donors were used, and that subset was treated as a discovery cohort. All discovery cohort repertoires had been generated using a single sequencing platform. HLA typing covered class I and class II loci at four-digit resolution. The number of typed donors differed by locus: 629-630 for A, B, C, DRB1 and DQB1; approximately 520 for DQA1; approximately 600 for DPA1; and around 470 for DPB1. Roughly five DR-DQ haplotypes were handled as single units for association and clustering, since linkage in the cohort was strong. Among about 370 genotyped donors of the cohort, an average of around 240,000 unique TCR beta nucleotide sequences was sequenced per donor, of which approximately 18% were non-productive. General study outcomes and caveats: Most TCR sequences were seen in very few donors, while some public TCRs were found in many individuals. Because the 87-base-pair reads could not distinguish some IMGT-functional V segments, including TRBV6-2 and TRBV6-3, those segments were excluded. In a later analysis, HLA-associated TCR beta chains were found to be more clonally expanded and to have lower generation probabilities than equally common non-associated chains. Sequencing depth was assumed to be roughly uniform across donors in the presence/absence analyses, though that assumption may not hold. The only immune exposure information available for the cohort was CMV serostatus. Because HLA typing was unavailable for some donors at each locus, only the typed subset was used in association tests. In this cohort, only TCR beta chains were sequenced, and detectable features were limited by the absence of alpha or paired-chain data. The earlier analysis of around 600 of the donors excluded seventeen rarely observed V segments, including chromosome 9 orphons, because counts were too low. The classifier was reported to diagnose cytomegalovirus status with high specificity and sensitivity in both the original and validation cohorts. A later analysis found that TCR association rates varied across HLA loci, with DRB1 alleles showing the most associated TCRs and HLA-C alleles the fewest. An association between a missense DCLRE1C variant and V-gene and J-gene trimming of TCR beta chains was found in a later genetic analysis and replicated in an independent cohort. The authors suggested that the approach could potentially be extended to other disease states and immunological phenotypes. Correlated functional status among segregating V segments might be attributable to linkage disequilibrium, but an unknown experimental factor could not be ruled out. At a false discovery rate of 0.05, a later analysis linked under 20,000 TCR beta sequences to specific HLA alleles. In the study, around 150 TCR beta chains were listed as associated with cytomegalovirus. A further reported finding was that TCR beta sequences accurately predicted the HLA-A and HLA-B alleles for most subjects in the first cohort. According to a later analysis, parvovirus B19, influenza, CMV and Epstein-Barr virus appeared linked to several top co-occurrence clusters. The sequencing pipeline was judged likely to have produced a cluster of highly shared sequence variants as a technical artifact. According to a later genetic analysis, donors in an Asian-associated ancestry cluster had fewer N-insertions in productive TCRs than the approximately 670-donor mean. In vitro tests confirmed that a few of the cytomegalovirus-associated TCR beta chains recognize cytomegalovirus antigens. When HLA alleles, especially DR and DQ, strongly co-occurred, attributing TCR associations to individual alleles was difficult. A later analysis found that most CMV-associated TCR beta chains appeared HLA-restricted, with HLA associations seemingly driven largely by CMV exposure. An earlier analysis of approximately 600 of the donors showed that most TCR beta V segments appeared in productive rearrangements either about 90% or about 30% of the time, which broadly matched IMGT annotations.

Library creation used the immunoSEQ multiplex PCR assay. For the multiplex PCR, a mixture combining 60 forward primers for TCR Vbeta segments and 13 reverse primers for TCR Jbeta segments was used. Amplification of the CDR3 region of rearranged TCR beta genes was performed with a multiplex PCR assay on genomic DNA. Amplified TCR beta libraries were sequenced as 87-base-pair reads on the Illumina HiSeq System. For the original study's pipeline: In a later analysis, tens of millions of unique TCR beta chains were counted across the 666 repertoires, and roughly 9.9 million of these chains were shared by at least two donors. Raw reads were error-corrected and collapsed into unique sequences by a nearest-neighbor algorithm in which closely related sequences were merged to remove PCR and sequencing errors. CDR3 sequences were aligned to IMGT reference sequences to assign V, D and J gene segments. For a sequence to be retained, at least a six-nucleotide match to both a V gene segment and a J gene segment was required. A rearrangement was called productive if the CDR3 had no stop codons and remained in frame with V and J, and every other rearrangement was called non-productive. Following IMGT convention, CDR3 was defined as the stretch from the second conserved V-encoded cysteine up to the conserved J-encoded phenylalanine. The earlier analysis of fewer than 700 of the donors excluded sequences that lacked an unambiguous match to a single V gene segment. An earlier analysis of 587 of the donors called V segments functional above 56.7% productive rearrangements and segregating when the between-donor standard deviation exceeded 5%. A statistical classification framework was built for diagnosing cytomegalovirus status from the catalog of TCR beta chain sequences. V and J gene assignment, in a later analysis, came from comparing TCR nucleotide sequences with IMGT/GENE-DB human TR gene sequences. In a later analysis, CDR3 sequences and most-parsimonious VDJ recombination scenarios were assigned using the TCRdist pipeline. In a later analysis, every TCR beta chain was defined by the combination of its CDR3 amino acid sequence and its V-gene family, and reads without a unique V-gene family were dropped. To address suspected cross-contamination and a sequencing artifact, a later analysis removed over 500 highly shared, low-generation-probability nucleotide sequences. For each public chain, a later analysis derived a clonal expansion index from normalized ranks of inferred template counts within each repertoire. In a later analysis, generation probabilities were computed with a VDJ recombination model fitted to out-of-frame rearrangements, and the resulting probabilities were checked against IGoR. Hypergeometric tests were used in a later analysis to score TCR-TCR, TCR-HLA and TCR-CMV co-occurrence, with a repertoire-size bias correction applied to the TCR pairs. To estimate false discovery rates, a later analysis permuted the HLA or CMV assignments 20 times. In a later analysis, co-occurring TCRs were grouped with DBSCAN, and TCRdist sequence similarity was added when clustering was performed within HLA-allele-positive subsets. Co-occurrence clustering excluded repertoires with fewer than 30,000 or more than 120,000 public chains, plus five with anomalous nucleotide sharing. As stored in TCRdb, this immuneACCESS dataset retains in-frame rearrangements with V and J assigned. A fraction of the clones does not appear; measured against another copy, unresolved V genes explain less than half of the discrepancy, and the remainder lacks a known reason. That table furnishes V, J and clone size, whereas the DNA furnished D and trimming. The sample has 80,000 or so clones on record, roughly 78% of them singletons. The ten largest clones add up to approximately 4.6% of the sample.

Concerning this clone: Its antigen is not yet known. At one end the junction does not follow the germline gene, possibly because of a read error.

The cohort consisted of hundreds of healthy bone marrow donors. All cohort members were sampled while nominally healthy, although unrecorded immune exposures were likely present. The donor was CMV seronegative and belonged to the group of around 350 seronegative cohort members. A peripheral blood sample was collected from each donor, and TCR beta sequencing was performed on peripheral blood mononuclear cells. Genomic DNA extraction from the blood cell samples was performed with the Qiagen DNeasy Blood Extraction Kit. CDR1 is given as SSHAT and CDR2 as FNYEAQ, both from the germline V gene (reference sequence). The CDR3 covers 16 residues, taking in both the cysteine and the phenylalanine. Just CDR3 DNA is preserved here, 48 bases in frame from base 1.

The chain employs TRBV7-7 and TRBJ2-1, with TRBD2 identical over 13 junction bases. The receptor comes from a man in his forties or fifties in good health and CMV-seronegative. The sequencing sample was made of PBMCs. The DNA reads TGTGCTAGCAGCTTAGGAGGGACTAGCGGGACCAATGAGCAGTTCTTC. It specifies CASSLGGTSGTNEQFF. Extended through the reference TRBV7-7 and TRBJ2-1 proteins, this CDR3 yields the full variable domain: GAGVSQSPRYKVTKRGQDVTLRCDPISSHATLYWYQQALGQGPEFLTYFNYEAQPDKSGLPSDRFSAERPEGSISTLTIQRTEQRDSAMYRCASSLGGTSGTNEQFFGPGTRLTVL.